The rows below give T cell receptor beta chains drawn from one sample of a study of shared clonotypes between healthy human individuals. Data came from immunoSEQ multiplex PCR; TCRdb stores just in-frame clones and leaves some out. Here the sample spans nearly 500,000 clones, roughly four fifths being singletons. The sample was PBMCs. These receptors were collected from a woman aged 40 to 50 in good health. Some clones in this sample may be carry-over from other donors' samples. Each CDR3 is given with its conserved first and last residue. The D gene is left open where the match is weak. Clone size appears in some rows only: once, few, many, or a class for an expanded clone.

d_call clone_size j_call v_call cdr3_aa cdr3_nt
TRBD1 NA TRBJ1-2 TRBV5-4 CASSQQGTGYGYTF TGTGCCAGCAGTCAACAGGGGACTGGCTATGGCTACACCTTC
TRBD1 NA TRBJ2-7 TRBV7-8 CASSWGQGSYEQYF TGTGCCAGCAGCTGGGGACAGGGGTCCTACGAGCAGTACTTC
NA NA TRBJ2-2 TRBV6-5 CASSADDTGELFF TGTGCCAGCAGTGCGGACGACACCGGGGAGCTGTTTTTT
NA NA TRBJ2-3 TRBV7-2 CASSLEDRTQYF TGTGCCAGCAGCTTAGAGGATCGGACGCAGTATTTT
TRBD2 NA TRBJ2-5 TRBV11-3 CASSLGFAGGYQETQYF TGTGCCAGCAGCTTAGGATTTGCGGGGGGGTACCAAGAGACCCAGTACTTC
NA NA TRBJ2-7 TRBV4-1 CASSQVRAGASYEQYF TGCGCCAGCAGCCAAGTACGGGCCGGAGCCTCCTACGAGCAGTACTTC
NA NA TRBJ2-7 TRBV29-1 CSVMGGEQYF TGCAGCGTGATGGGGGGAGAGCAGTACTTC
NA NA TRBJ2-3 TRBV15 CATSRTGHTNTDTQYF TGTGCCACCAGCAGAACAGGGCACACTAACACAGATACGCAGTATTTT
NA NA TRBJ2-1 TRBV9 CASSVGGGNNEQFF TGTGCCAGCAGCGTAGGTGGCGGCAACAATGAGCAGTTCTTC
NA NA TRBJ2-7 TRBV5-4 CASSLPGYEQYF TGTGCCAGCAGCTTGCCAGGCTACGAGCAGTACTTC
NA NA TRBJ2-7 TRBV29-1 CSVETTRAGEQYF TGCAGCGTAGAAACAACGCGCGCCGGCGAGCAGTACTTC
NA NA TRBJ2-1 TRBV10-2 CASSSGLLSYNEQFF TGCGCCAGCAGCTCGGGACTTCTCTCCTACAATGAGCAGTTCTTC
TRBD2 NA TRBJ2-5 TRBV27 CASSTGTSFSVWQYF TGTGCCAGCAGTACCGGGACTAGCTTTTCGGTTTGGCAGTACTTC
TRBD1 once TRBJ1-2 TRBV5-3 CAITPDRSYGYTF TGTGCCATCACCCCGGACAGGAGCTATGGCTACACCTTC